Each of the 8 T cell receptor beta chains below was sequenced from the same sample in a study of T-cell reconstitution after alpha-beta-depleted transplantation in children. This sample's TCRbeta library carried unique molecular identifier barcodes. TCRdb ran MiXCR on the PCR reads and lists one entry per CDR3 protein. The sample shows about 980,000 distinct CDR3 sequences, about 26% of them seen only once. The material sequenced was PBMCs, mostly from graft donor cells, taken 360 days after TCRalphabeta/CD19-depleted stem cell transplant. These receptors were collected from a boy younger than two who had a stem cell transplant for SCID, so the T cells may come from the graft donor.

This clonotype has a single count. The chain is built from TRBV3-1 and TRBJ2-3, with D possibly being TRBD1 (6 bases). The CDR3 loop spans 16 amino acids. V was trimmed by 3 bases and J by 1 base, leaving 14 bases between them. Per germline, CDR1 LGHDT and CDR2 YNNKEL (reference sequence). This CDR3 is CASSQIQGPGTDTQYF. For the CDR3, the DNA is TGTGCCAGCAGCCAGATACAGGGTCCCGGCACAGATACGCAGTATTTT.

This clonotype occurred a few times. The V gene is TRBV27, the J gene TRBJ2-1; possibly TRBD1 or TRBD2 for D (5 bases each). The V end lost 6 bases, the J end lost 9 bases, and 21 bases lay between the germline ends. The CDR3 sequence is 15 residues long. Per the germline V gene, CDR1 is MNHEY and CDR2 is SMNVEV (reference sequence). CDR3 DNA sequence: TGTGCCAGCAGCAGCCCGGGACCGAGCTCCATTGAGCAGTTCTTC. Translation gives CASSSPGPSSIEQFF.

This clonotype has a handful of counts. V gene TRBV18 combines with J gene TRBJ1-2; 9 positions agree with TRBD1. The CDR3 has 16 amino acids. CDR1 is KGHSH and CDR2 is LQKENI in the germline V gene. With V trimmed by 4 bases and J by 6 bases, 12 bases remained unmatched. The CDR3 sequence: CASSLPLGQGWHGYTF. CDR3 in DNA: TGTGCCAGCTCACTTCCCCTTGGACAGGGGTGGCATGGCTACACCTTC.

This clonotype occurred a few times. The J gene is TRBJ2-3, the V gene TRBV4-1; no clear D gene. This CDR3 spans 12 amino acids. Germline V CDR1 and CDR2: MGHRA, YSYEKL. Trimming took off 0 bases at V and 12 bases at J, with 10 bases between the two ends. In DNA form, the CDR3 reads TGCGCCAGCAGCCAAGAGGCGACCTACCAGTATTTT. This codes for CASSQEATYQYF.

The sample holds a few counts of this clonotype. The chain recombines TRBV25-1 with TRBJ2-7; no clear D gene. There are 10 residues in the CDR3. Trimming took off 7 bases at V and 3 bases at J, with 4 bases between the two ends. Per germline, CDR1 MGHDK and CDR2 SYGVNS. The chain's CDR3 is CASMDYEQYF. For the CDR3, the DNA is TGTGCCAGCATGGACTACGAGCAGTACTTC.

V gene TRBV28 combines with J gene TRBJ2-7, with a tentative D call TRBD1 (5 bases). The CDR3 extends over 15 amino acids. Germline V gene data show CDR1 as MDHEN and CDR2 as SYDVKM. V gave up 2 bases and J gave up 0 bases, with 11 bases separating them. CDR3 sequence reads: CASSLRGSSSYEQYF. As DNA, the CDR3 is TGTGCCAGCAGTTTAAGGGGCTCCAGCTCCTACGAGCAGTACTTC.

The chain combines TRBV5-1 with TRBJ2-7, with 8 bases matching TRBD2. The V and J ends lost 1 base and 3 bases, in that order; junction bases with no gene match: 9. The V gene's germline CDR1 is SGHRS and CDR2 YFSETQ. The CDR3 is 16 residues long. CDR3 DNA: TGCGCCAGCAGCTTGCCGGGGGGGTCCACGGGCTACGAGCAGTACTTC. Amino acid sequence: CASSLPGGSTGYEQYF.

This clonotype was picked up a small number of times. The chain couples TRBV7-2 to TRBJ2-1, with 9 bases fitting TRBD2. With 0 bases clipped from V and 2 bases from J, the junction kept 11 bases outside the gene matches. The CDR3 loop spans 19 amino acids. Germline V lookup: CDR1 SGHTA, CDR2 FQGNSA. In nucleotides, the CDR3 is TGTGCCAGCAGCTTAGCGCGGTCCTTTGGCGGGGGGGCCTACAATGAGCAGTTCTTC. It encodes CASSLARSFGGGAYNEQFF.